This TCR beta chain is from a study of blood T cell repertoires in COVID-19. As for the study in general: Material from acute and convalescent COVID-19 was sourced from the United States, Italy and Spain. From T cells, B-cell-depleted T cells, or PBMCs came the material, which was cDNA or gDNA.

Assay used: immunoSEQ multiplex PCR; TCRdb lists only in-frame clones, some missing. The repertoire has about 210,000 clones, 81% of them found once; the top ten carry more than 8.5%. The CDR3 covers 14 residues. The ends were cut back, 4 bases at V and 4 bases at J, with 14 bases in the middle. CDR1 and CDR2 from the germline V gene are WSHSY and SAAADI. The source material was PBMCs or T cells enriched from blood (not recorded which). The receptor's source is a woman aged 50 to 60 with acute COVID-19. The gene calls are TRBV10-2 and TRBJ2-7; a weak D match, TRBD2 (7 bases). In DNA form, the CDR3 reads TGCGCCAGCAGTGTTAGGGGGGGCTCTTACGAGCAGTACTTC. This gives the protein CASSVRGGSYEQYF.